These 9 T cell receptor beta chains were sequenced from one sample in a study of blood T cell repertoires in COVID-19. Assay: immunoSEQ multiplex PCR; the TCRdb copy retains only in-frame clones and omits some. The profile covers fewer than 250,000 clones, with roughly 85% appearing a single time and 2.5% taken by the ten largest. Sequenced: peripheral blood. The receptor source for this set is a woman aged 40 to 50 with active or convalescent COVID-19.

The genes are TRBV4-2 and TRBJ2-1; 10 bases fit TRBD1. CDR3 length: 15 residues. CDR1 and CDR2 from the germline V gene are LGHNA and YNFKEQ. The V gene end was trimmed by 4 bases and the J gene end by 7 bases; junction bases not matched to a gene: 7. The CDR3 bases are TGTGCCAGCAGCCTAGGACAGGGGGTTTCAAATGAGCAGTTCTTC. Translated, it gives CASSLGQGVSNEQFF.

The chain joins TRBV13 to TRBJ2-6; 10 bases align to TRBD1. Germline trimming cut 3 bases from V and 0 bases from J; bases unmatched to any gene: 5. The CDR3 is made up of 18 amino acids. The germline CDR1 and CDR2 sequences are PRHDT and FYEKMQ (reference sequence). The DNA of the CDR3 is TGTGCCAGCAGCTTTAGGACAGGGGGAAACTCTGGGGCCAACGTCCTGACTTTC. Translated: CASSFRTGGNSGANVLTF. Combining the CDR3 with reference TRBV13 and TRBJ2-6 gives the whole variable domain AAGVIQSPRHLIKEKRETATLKCYPIPRHDTVYWYQQGPGQDPQFLISFYEKMQSDKGSIPDRFSAQQFSDYHSELNMSSLELGDSALYFCASSFRTGGNSGANVLTFGAGSRLTVL.

The chain recombines TRBV25-1 with TRBJ1-6; D uncertain. This CDR3 region has 12 residues. Germline lookup yields CDR1 MGHDK and CDR2 SYGVNS. V lost 4 bases to trimming and J lost 9 bases, with 7 bases between them. DNA of the CDR3: TGTGCCAGCAGTGCTGGGCTTTCACCCCTCCACTTT. It specifies CASSAGLSPLHF.

This clone was seen a single time. This chain uses TRBV2 with TRBJ2-7; TRBD1 matches 11 bases. Germline V CDR1 and CDR2: SNHLY, FYNNEI. J was trimmed by 9 bases and V by 6 bases; bases with no gene match: 7. The CDR3 consists of 13 residues. Here the CDR3 DNA reads TGTGCCAGCAGCCCGGGACAGGGGGTTAGGCAGTACTTC. It codes for CASSPGQGVRQYF.

The chain employs TRBV24-1 and TRBJ1-2, with a possible D match to TRBD1 (6 bases). The germline V and J ends were trimmed by 9 bases and 8 bases, with 18 bases remaining between them. The germline V gene encodes CDR1 KGHDR and CDR2 SFDVKD. CDR3 length: 13 amino acids. This CDR3 reads CATQRQEADGYTF. The CDR3 nucleotides are TGTGCCACCCAACGACAGGAGGCGGACGGCTACACCTTC.

The rearrangement links TRBV3-1 (or the pseudogene TRBV3-2) to TRBJ1-3; unclear D gene. Trimming took off 4 bases at V and 4 bases at J, with 8 bases between the two ends. The germline gives CDR1 LGHDT, CDR2 YNNKEL (reference sequence). The CDR3 extends over 13 amino acids. The CDR3 DNA is TGTGCCAGCAGCCCCCCGGGGGGAAACACCATATATTTT. Its translation: CASSPPGGNTIYF.

V and J are TRBV20-1 and TRBJ2-3; weak D call: TRBD1 (5 bases). Between the trimmed V and J ends, which lost 3 bases and 0 bases, there was a span of 10 bases. Germline V CDR1 and CDR2: DFQATT, SNEGSKA (reference sequence). The CDR3 loop spans 14 amino acids. The CDR3 region has the DNA TGCAGTGCTAGTGGTCAGGGCAGCACAGATACGCAGTATTTT. This gives the protein CSASGQGSTDTQYF.

This sequence joins TRBV6-5 and TRBJ1-2; tentative D call: TRBD1 (5 bases). From germline, CDR1 is MNHEY and CDR2 SVGAGI. The ends were cut back, 2 bases at V and 1 base at J, with 11 bases in the middle. CDR3 length: 15 amino acids. The CDR3 sequence: CASSYAGQINYGYTF. CDR3 nucleotides: TGTGCCAGCAGTTACGCCGGACAAATTAACTATGGCTACACCTTC.

The CDR3 here is CASSYDTATNEKLFF. Here the CDR3 DNA reads TGTGCCAGCAGCTACGACACTGCAACTAATGAAAAACTGTTTTTT. This sequence joins TRBV6-5 and TRBJ1-4, with D unresolved. Germline lookup yields CDR1 MNHEY and CDR2 SVGAGI. This CDR3 spans 15 amino acids. Trimming left V 6 bases short and J 0 bases short, with 11 bases between.